The clone carrying this T cell receptor (beta chain) was counted only a few times. Its antigen remains unidentified. CDR1 and CDR2 from the germline V gene are DFQATT and SNEGSKA (reference sequence). J gave up 4 bases and V 5 bases, and 8 bases lay outside the gene matches. The CDR3 is 14 amino acids. The entry originates in a study of response to subunit inactivated influenza vaccine. Study observations and caveats: There was a suggestion from the authors that each seasonal influenza vaccination recruits few new T cells.

TCRdb re-derived calls from the RT-PCR reads in MiXCR, one entry per CDR3 protein. The sample includes around 710,000 distinct CDR3 sequences, 14% of them seen just once. J is TRBJ2-5 and V is TRBV20-1, with 9 nucleotides matching TRBD2. The input for sequencing was PBMCs from blood, taken roughly 2 weeks before vaccination. The TCR was taken from a man aged 50 to 60 who received an inactivated influenza vaccine. The CDR3 protein is CSASGTSRAETQYF. In nucleotides, the CDR3 is TGCAGTGCTTCAGGGACTAGCAGAGCAGAGACCCAGTACTTC.